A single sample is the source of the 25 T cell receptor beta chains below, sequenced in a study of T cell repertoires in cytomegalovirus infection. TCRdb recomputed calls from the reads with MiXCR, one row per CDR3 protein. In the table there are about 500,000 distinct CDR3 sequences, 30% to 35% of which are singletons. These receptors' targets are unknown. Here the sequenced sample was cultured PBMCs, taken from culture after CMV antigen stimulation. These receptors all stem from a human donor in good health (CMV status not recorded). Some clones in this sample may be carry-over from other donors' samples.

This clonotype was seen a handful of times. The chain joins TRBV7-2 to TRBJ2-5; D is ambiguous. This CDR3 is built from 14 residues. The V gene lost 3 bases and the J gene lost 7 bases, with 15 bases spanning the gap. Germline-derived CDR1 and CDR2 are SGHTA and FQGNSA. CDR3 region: CASSLGVEMRTQYF. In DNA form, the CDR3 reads TGTGCCAGCAGCTTGGGTGTAGAAATGCGGACCCAGTACTTC.

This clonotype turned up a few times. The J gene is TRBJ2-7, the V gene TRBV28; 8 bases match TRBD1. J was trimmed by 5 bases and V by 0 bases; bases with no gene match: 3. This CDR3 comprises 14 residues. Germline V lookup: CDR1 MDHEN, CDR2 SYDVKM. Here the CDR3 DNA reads TGTGCCAGCAGTTTATGGGACAGGGCCCACGAGCAGTACTTC. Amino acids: CASSLWDRAHEQYF. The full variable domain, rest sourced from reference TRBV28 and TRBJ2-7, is DVKVTQSSRYLVKRTGEKVFLECVQDMDHENMFWYRQDPGLGLRLIYFSYDVKMKEKGDIPEGYSVSREKKERFSLILESASTNQTSMYLCASSLWDRAHEQYFGPGTRLTVT.

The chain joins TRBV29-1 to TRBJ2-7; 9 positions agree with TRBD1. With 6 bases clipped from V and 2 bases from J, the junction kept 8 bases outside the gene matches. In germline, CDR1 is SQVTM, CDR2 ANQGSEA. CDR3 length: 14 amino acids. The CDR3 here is CSVGPGQGPYEQYF. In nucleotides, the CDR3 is TGCAGCGTGGGCCCGGGACAGGGACCCTACGAGCAGTACTTC.

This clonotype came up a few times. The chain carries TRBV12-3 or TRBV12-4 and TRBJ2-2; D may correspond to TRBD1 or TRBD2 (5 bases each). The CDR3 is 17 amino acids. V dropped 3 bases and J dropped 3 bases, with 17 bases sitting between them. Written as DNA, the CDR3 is TGTGCCAGCAGTTTCCTCCCGGGACGTCGCTACACCGGGGAGCTGTTTTTT. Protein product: CASSFLPGRRYTGELFF.

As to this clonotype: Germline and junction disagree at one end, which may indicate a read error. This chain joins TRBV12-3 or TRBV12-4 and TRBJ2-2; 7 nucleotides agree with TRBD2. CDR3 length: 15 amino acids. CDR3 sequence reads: CASSLAAANTGELFF. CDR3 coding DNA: TGTGCCAGCAGTCTAGCGGCAGCGAACACCGGGGAGCTGTTTTTT.

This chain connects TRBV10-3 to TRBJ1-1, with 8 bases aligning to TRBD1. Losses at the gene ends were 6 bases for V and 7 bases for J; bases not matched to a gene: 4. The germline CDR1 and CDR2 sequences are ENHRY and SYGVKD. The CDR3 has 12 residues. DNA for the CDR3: TGTGCCATCAGGCAGGACAGGGATGAAGCTTTCTTT. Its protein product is CAIRQDRDEAFF.

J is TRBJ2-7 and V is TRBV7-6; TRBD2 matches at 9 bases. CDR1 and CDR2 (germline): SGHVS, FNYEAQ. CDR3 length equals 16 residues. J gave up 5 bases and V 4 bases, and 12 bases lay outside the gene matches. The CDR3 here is CASSYNSGSLSDEQYF. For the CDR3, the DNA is TGTGCCAGCAGCTATAATAGCGGGAGTCTCAGCGACGAGCAGTACTTC.

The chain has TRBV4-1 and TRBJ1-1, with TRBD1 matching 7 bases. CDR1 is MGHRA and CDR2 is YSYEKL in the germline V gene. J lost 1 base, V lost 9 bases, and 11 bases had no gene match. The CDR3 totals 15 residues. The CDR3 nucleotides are TGCGCCAGTGGGGCAGGGGGACCCTCGAACACTGAAGCTTTCTTT. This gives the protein CASGAGGPSNTEAFF.

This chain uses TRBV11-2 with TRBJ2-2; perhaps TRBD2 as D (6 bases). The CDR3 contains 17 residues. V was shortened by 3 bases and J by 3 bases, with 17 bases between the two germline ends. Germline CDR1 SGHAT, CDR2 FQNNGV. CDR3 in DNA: TGTGCCAGCAGCTTCCGGAGGGCCTATGGGCACACCGGGGAGCTGTTTTTT. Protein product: CASSFRRAYGHTGELFF. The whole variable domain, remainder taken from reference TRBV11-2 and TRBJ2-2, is EAGVAQSPRYKIIEKRQSVAFWCNPISGHATLYWYQQILGQGPKLLIQFQNNGVVDDSQLPKDRFSAERLKGVDSTLKIQPAKLEDSAVYLCASSFRRAYGHTGELFFGEGSRLTVL.

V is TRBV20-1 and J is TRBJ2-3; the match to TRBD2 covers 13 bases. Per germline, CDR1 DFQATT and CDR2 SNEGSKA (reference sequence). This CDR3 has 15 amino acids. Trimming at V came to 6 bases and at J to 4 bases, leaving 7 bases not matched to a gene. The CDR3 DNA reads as TGCAGTGCGAAACGGACTAGCGGGAGTGCAGATACGCAGTATTTT. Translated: CSAKRTSGSADTQYF.

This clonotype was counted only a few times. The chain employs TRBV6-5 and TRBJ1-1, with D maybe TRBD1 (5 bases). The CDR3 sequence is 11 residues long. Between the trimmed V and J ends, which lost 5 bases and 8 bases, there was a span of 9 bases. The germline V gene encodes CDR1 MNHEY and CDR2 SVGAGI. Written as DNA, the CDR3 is TGTGCCAGCAGTCCCGGGACCGAAGCTTTCTTT. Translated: CASSPGTEAFF.

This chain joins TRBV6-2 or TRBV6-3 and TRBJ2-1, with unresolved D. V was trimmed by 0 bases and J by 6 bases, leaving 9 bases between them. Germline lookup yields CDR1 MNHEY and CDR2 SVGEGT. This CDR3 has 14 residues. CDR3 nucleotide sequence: TGTGCCAGCAGTTACTCCCCGTTGCCCAATGAGCAGTTCTTC. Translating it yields CASSYSPLPNEQFF.

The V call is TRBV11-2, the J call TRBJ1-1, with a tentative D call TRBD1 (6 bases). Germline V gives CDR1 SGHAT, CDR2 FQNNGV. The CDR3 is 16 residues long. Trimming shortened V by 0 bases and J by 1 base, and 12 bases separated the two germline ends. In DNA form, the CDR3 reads TGTGCCAGCAGCTTAGAACCCCGGACAGCGAACACTGAAGCTTTCTTT. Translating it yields CASSLEPRTANTEAFF.

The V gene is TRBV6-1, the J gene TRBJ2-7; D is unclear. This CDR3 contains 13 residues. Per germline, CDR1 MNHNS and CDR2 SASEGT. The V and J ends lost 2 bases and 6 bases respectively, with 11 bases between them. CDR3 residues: CASSEKGPLEQYV. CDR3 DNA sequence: TGTGCCAGCAGTGAAAAAGGGCCCCTCGAGCAGTACGTC.

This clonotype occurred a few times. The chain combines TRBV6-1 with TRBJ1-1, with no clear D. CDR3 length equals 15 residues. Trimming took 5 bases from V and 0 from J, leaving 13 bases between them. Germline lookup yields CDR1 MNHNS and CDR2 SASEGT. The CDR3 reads CASSYVTGMNTEAFF. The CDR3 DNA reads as TGTGCCAGCAGTTATGTCACGGGCATGAACACTGAAGCTTTCTTT.

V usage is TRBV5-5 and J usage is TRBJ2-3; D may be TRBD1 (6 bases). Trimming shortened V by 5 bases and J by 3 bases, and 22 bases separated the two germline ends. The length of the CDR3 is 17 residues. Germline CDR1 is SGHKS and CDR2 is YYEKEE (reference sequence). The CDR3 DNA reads TGTGCCAGCAGGAAAACCGACAGGAGCAAGAGGACAGATACGCAGTATTTT. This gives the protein CASRKTDRSKRTDTQYF.

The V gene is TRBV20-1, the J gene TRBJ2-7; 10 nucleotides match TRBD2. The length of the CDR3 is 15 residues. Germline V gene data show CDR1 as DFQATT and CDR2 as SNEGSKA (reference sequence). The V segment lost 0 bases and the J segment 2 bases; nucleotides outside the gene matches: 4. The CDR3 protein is CSAREVLAGAYEQYF. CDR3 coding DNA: TGCAGTGCTAGAGAGGTGCTAGCGGGGGCCTACGAGCAGTACTTC.

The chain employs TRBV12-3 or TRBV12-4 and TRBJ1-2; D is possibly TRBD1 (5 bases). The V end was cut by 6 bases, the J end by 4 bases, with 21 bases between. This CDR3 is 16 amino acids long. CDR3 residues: CASSPTGTFTVYGYTF. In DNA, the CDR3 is TGTGCCAGCAGCCCCACCGGGACGTTCACTGTCTATGGCTACACCTTC.

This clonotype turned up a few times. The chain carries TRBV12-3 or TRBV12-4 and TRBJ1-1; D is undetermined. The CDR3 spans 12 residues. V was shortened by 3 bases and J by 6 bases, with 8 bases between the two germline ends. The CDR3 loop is CASSFLGPEAFF. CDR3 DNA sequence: TGTGCCAGCAGTTTCCTCGGCCCTGAAGCTTTCTTT.

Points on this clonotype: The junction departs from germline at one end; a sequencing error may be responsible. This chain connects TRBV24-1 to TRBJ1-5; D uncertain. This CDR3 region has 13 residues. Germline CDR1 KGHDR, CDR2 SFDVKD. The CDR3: CATSRRGNQPQNF. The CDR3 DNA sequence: TGTGCCACCAGTCGGCGTGGCAATCAGCCCCAGAATTTT.

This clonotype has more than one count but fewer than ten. The CDR3 DNA is TGCGCCAGCAGCCCAGTCCTACGTAAGCGGGGAAAGGACGAGCAGTACTTC. It codes for CASSPVLRKRGKDEQYF. The V call is TRBV4-1, the J call TRBJ2-7; 7 nucleotides agree with TRBD2. This CDR3 has 17 amino acids. The V segment lost 4 bases and the J segment 5 bases; nucleotides outside the gene matches: 17. The germline gives CDR1 MGHRA, CDR2 YSYEKL.

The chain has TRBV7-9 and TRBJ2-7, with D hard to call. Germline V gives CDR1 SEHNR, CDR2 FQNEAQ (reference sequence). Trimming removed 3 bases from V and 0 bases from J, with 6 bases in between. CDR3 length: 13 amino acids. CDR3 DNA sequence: TGTGCCAGCAGCTTCGGAAGCTCCTACGAGCAGTACGTC. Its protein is CASSFGSSYEQYV.

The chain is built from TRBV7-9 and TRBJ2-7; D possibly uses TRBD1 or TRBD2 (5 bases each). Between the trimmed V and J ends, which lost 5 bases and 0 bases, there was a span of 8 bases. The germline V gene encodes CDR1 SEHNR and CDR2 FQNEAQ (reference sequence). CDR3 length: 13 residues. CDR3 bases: TGTGCCAGCAGCCAGGGACCCTCCTACGAGCAGTACGTC. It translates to CASSQGPSYEQYV.

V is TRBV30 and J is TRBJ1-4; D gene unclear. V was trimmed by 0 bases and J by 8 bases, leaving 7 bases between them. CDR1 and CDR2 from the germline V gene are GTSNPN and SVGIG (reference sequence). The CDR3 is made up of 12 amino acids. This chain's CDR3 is CAWSVPGEKLFF. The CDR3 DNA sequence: TGTGCCTGGAGTGTACCCGGAGAAAAACTGTTTTTT.

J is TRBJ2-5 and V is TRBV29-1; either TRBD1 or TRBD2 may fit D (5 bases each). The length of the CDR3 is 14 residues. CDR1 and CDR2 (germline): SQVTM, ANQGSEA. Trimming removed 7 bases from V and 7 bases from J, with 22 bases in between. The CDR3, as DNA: TGCAGCGGGGGACGGCTTGATCTGGACGGGACCCAGTACTTC. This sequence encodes CSGGRLDLDGTQYF.